The clone carrying this T cell receptor (beta chain) was observed a few times. Its cognate antigen is unknown. A second PCR of roughly 6 to 12 cycles used a sample-barcoded 5' primer and a J-beta primer mix. Each CDR3 protein is one row after TCRdb ran MiXCR on the 5' RACE reads. The sample contains 710,000 or so distinct CDR3 sequences, about 30% of which appear only once. At least 5 micrograms of total RNA were extracted per sample. The data originate from a study of blood T cells in healthy people across ages. Overall study findings and caveats: There was a strong correlation between TCR beta diversity and naive T cell percentage. Among T cells, TCR beta diversity per million cells dropped roughly linearly as age rose.

The CDR3 contains 16 residues. Germline CDR1 and CDR2: MNHEY and SMNVEV (reference sequence). Unmatched junction bases numbered 10, after V lost 5 bases and J lost 4 bases. Sample: blood. The chain couples TRBV27 to TRBJ2-3; 9 nucleotides align to TRBD2. The clonotype was recovered from a woman at least 80 years old in good health. The CDR3 sequence: CASSPKVAGGADTQYF. Here the CDR3 DNA reads TGTGCCAGCAGTCCTAAGGTGGCGGGGGGGGCAGATACGCAGTATTTT.